The rows below give T cell receptor beta chains drawn from one sample of a study of neurological immune-mediated disorders. TCRdb re-analysed the 5' RACE reads in MiXCR, keeping a single row per CDR3 protein. Counted here are about 59,000 distinct CDR3 sequences, around 3.5% occurring once; the ten biggest clones make up about 3%. The sequenced sample was PBMCs. Every receptor here comes from a woman aged 25 to 45 with multiple sclerosis. Each CDR3 is given with its conserved first and last residue. The D gene is left open where the match is weak. Size values are once, few and many counts, or a class for expanded clones, and some rows have none.

J	V	D	size	length	CDR3	DNA
TRBJ2-1	TRBV12-3/TRBV12-4	TRBD2	many	18	CASSAHNTGLAGNNEQFF	TGTGCCAGCAGTGCTCACAACACGGGACTAGCGGGGAACAATGAGCAGTTCTTC
TRBJ2-3	TRBV7-2	TRBD2	many	17	CASSFPSGSVGTDTQYF	TGTGCCAGCAGCTTCCCTAGCGGGAGCGTGGGCACAGATACGCAGTATTTT
TRBJ2-7	TRBV27	.	many	13	CASSLTTSYEQYF	TGTGCCAGCAGTTTGACAACCTCCTACGAGCAGTACTTC
TRBJ2-3	TRBV5-5	.	many	16	CASSLGLGFNGDTQYF	TGTGCCAGCAGCTTGGGTCTCGGCTTTAATGGAGATACGCAGTATTTT
TRBJ1-2	TRBV20-1	.	many	14	CSAKGQGLAYGYTF	TGCAGTGCTAAAGGTCAGGGCTTGGCCTATGGCTACACCTTC
TRBJ2-7	TRBV20-1	TRBD1	many	14	CSAKGTANSYEQYF	TGCAGTGCTAAGGGGACAGCTAACTCCTACGAGCAGTACTTC
TRBJ1-5	TRBV27	.	many	16	CASSLGMPNYNQPQHF	TGTGCCAGCAGTTTAGGAATGCCAAACTACAATCAGCCCCAGCATTTT
TRBJ2-5	TRBV29-1	.	many	14	CSVEDREVGRTQYF	TGCAGCGTTGAAGACAGGGAAGTGGGGAGAACCCAGTACTTC
TRBJ1-1	TRBV12-3/TRBV12-4	.	many	14	CASSLAVSNTEAFF	TGTGCCAGCAGTCTGGCGGTCTCGAACACTGAAGCTTTCTTT
TRBJ2-1	TRBV5-6	.	.	16	CASSLVSGGGFHEQFF	TGTGCCAGCAGCTTGGTATCGGGGGGCGGTTTCCATGAGCAGTTCTTC
TRBJ2-6	TRBV10-1	.	many	16	CASSADRFSGANVLTF	TGCGCCAGCAGTGCTGACAGATTCTCTGGGGCCAACGTCCTGACTTTC
TRBJ2-7	TRBV20-1	.	many	16	CSARVLRQGNPYEQYF	TGCAGTGCTAGAGTTTTGAGGCAGGGCAACCCCTACGAGCAGTACTTC
TRBJ1-2	TRBV20-1	.	many	15	CSARDLQRPNYGYTF	TGCAGTGCTAGAGATCTTCAGCGCCCTAACTATGGCTACACCTTC
TRBJ2-3	TRBV6-5	.	many	15	CASSYSNSGTDTQYF	TGTGCCAGCAGTTACTCCAATTCCGGGACAGATACGCAGTATTTT
TRBJ2-1	TRBV15	.	many	16	CATSRDGRPEVNEQFF	TGTGCCACCAGCAGAGATGGACGGCCAGAGGTCAATGAGCAGTTCTTC
TRBJ2-7	TRBV20-1	TRBD2	many	19	CSARGLSPQLAGLENEQYF	TGCAGTGCTAGAGGTCTTTCACCCCAACTAGCGGGGTTAGAGAACGAGCAGTACTTC
TRBJ2-2	TRBV9	TRBD1	many	15	CASSVSGGRTGELFF	TGTGCCAGCAGCGTATCAGGGGGAAGGACCGGGGAGCTGTTTTTT
TRBJ2-1	TRBV5-1	TRBD1	many	15	CASSLTGATYNEQFF	TGCGCCAGCAGCTTGACAGGGGCGACCTACAATGAGCAGTTCTTC